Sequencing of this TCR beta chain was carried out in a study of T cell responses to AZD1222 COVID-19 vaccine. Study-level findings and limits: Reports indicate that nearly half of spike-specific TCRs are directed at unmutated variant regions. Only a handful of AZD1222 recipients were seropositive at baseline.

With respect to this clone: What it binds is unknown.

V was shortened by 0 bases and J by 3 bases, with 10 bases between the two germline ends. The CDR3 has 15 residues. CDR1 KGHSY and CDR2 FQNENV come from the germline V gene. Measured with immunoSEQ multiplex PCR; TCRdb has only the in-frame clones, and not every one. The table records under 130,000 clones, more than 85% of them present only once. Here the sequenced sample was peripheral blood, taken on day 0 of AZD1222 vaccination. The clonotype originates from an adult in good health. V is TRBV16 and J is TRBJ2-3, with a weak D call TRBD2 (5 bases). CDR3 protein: CASSQSRERTDTQYF. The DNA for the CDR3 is TGTGCCAGCAGCCAATCGAGGGAGCGGACAGATACGCAGTATTTT.